This T cell receptor beta chain was sequenced in a study of T cell repertoires in aging, cancer and after chemotherapy. Looking at the study overall: Glioblastoma patients receiving temozolomide-based therapy gave paired samples before and after chemotherapy.

J was trimmed by 10 bases and V by 2 bases; bases with no gene match: 4. CDR1 is SGHDT and CDR2 is YYEEEE in the germline V gene. There are 12 residues in the CDR3. The sample holds a few counts of this clonotype. Antigen specificity is unknown. Rearranged V-D-J TRB sequences were amplified with a mixed TRB-A/B primer pool. TCRdb processed the multiplex PCR reads anew with MiXCR; each CDR3 protein has one entry. The data show under 2,500 distinct CDR3 sequences, around 36% seen once. Study outcomes and limitations: Across the chemotherapy interval, each cancer cohort showed higher median generation probability, suggesting thymic rebound. In healthy donors, age-related TCR diversity loss mainly reflected lost richness. Age-matched healthy donors had significantly more diverse, less clonal blood TCR repertoires than untreated cancer patients.

TCR beta rearrangements were amplified from peripheral blood genomic DNA. The sequencing input was blood. The chain uses TRBV5-6 and TRBJ1-1; TRBD1 aligns across 8 bases. The TCR was taken from a human donor with a solid tumor. The CDR3 sequence is CASSLSDRGAFF. The CDR3 nucleotides are TGTGCCAGCAGCTTATCCGACAGGGGAGCTTTCTTT.